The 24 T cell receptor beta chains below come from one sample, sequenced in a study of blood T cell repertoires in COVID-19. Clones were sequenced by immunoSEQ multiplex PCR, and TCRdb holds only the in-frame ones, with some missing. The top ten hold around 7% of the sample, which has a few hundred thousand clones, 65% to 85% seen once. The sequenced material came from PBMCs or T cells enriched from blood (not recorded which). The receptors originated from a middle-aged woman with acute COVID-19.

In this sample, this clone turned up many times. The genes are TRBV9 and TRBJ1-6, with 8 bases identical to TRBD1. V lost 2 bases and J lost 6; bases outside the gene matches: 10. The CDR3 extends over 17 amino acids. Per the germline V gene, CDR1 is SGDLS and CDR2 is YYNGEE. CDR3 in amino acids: CASSVSSGQGANSPLHF. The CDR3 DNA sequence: TGTGCCAGCAGCGTCTCGTCAGGGCAGGGGGCTAATTCACCCCTCCACTTT.

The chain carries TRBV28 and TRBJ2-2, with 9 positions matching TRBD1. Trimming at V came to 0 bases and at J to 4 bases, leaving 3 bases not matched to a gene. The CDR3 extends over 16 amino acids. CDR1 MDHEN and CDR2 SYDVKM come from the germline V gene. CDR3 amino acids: CASSLWGQGGTGELFF. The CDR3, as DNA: TGTGCCAGCAGTTTATGGGGACAGGGCGGCACCGGGGAGCTGTTTTTT.

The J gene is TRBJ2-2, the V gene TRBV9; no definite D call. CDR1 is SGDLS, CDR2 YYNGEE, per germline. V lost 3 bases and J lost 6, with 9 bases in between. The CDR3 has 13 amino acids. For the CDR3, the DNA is TGTGCCAGCAGCGCCCAGGTGGCCGGGGAGCTGTTTTTT. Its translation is CASSAQVAGELFF.

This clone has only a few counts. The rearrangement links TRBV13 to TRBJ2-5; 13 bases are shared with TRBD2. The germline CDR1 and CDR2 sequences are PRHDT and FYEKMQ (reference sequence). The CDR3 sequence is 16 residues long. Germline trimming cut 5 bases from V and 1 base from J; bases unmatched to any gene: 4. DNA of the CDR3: TGTGCCAGCAGCCCCGGGACTAGCGGGGCCCAAGAGACCCAGTACTTC. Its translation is CASSPGTSGAQETQYF.

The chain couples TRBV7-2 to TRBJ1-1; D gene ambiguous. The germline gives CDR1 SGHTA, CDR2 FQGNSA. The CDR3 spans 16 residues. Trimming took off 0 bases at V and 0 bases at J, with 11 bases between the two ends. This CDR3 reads CASSLARLPMNTEAFF. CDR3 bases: TGTGCCAGCAGCTTAGCGCGACTTCCTATGAACACTGAAGCTTTCTTT.

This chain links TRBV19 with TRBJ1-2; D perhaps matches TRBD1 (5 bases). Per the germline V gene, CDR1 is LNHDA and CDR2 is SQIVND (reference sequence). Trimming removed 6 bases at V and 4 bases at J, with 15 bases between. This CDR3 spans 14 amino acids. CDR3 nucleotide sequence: TGTGCCAGTAGAGACCCCAGGACAAGCTATGGCTACACCTTC. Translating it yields CASRDPRTSYGYTF.

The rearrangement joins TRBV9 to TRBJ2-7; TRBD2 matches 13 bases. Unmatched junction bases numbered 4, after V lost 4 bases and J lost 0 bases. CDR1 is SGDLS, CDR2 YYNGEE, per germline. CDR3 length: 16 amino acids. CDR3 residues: CASSLGLAGASYEQYF. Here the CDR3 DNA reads TGTGCCAGCAGCTTAGGACTAGCGGGAGCCTCCTACGAGCAGTACTTC. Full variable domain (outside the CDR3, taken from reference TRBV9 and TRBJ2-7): DSGVTQTPKHLITATGQRVTLRCSPRSGDLSVYWYQQSLDQGLQFLIQYYNGEERAKGNILERFSAQQFPDLHSELNLSSLELGDSALYFCASSLGLAGASYEQYFGPGTRLTVT.

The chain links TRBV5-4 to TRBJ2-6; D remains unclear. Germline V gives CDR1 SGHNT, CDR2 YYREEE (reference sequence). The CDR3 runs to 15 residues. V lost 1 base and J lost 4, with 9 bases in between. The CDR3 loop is CASSLYGYGANVLTF. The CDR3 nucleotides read TGTGCCAGCAGCTTGTACGGGTACGGGGCCAACGTCCTGACTTTC.

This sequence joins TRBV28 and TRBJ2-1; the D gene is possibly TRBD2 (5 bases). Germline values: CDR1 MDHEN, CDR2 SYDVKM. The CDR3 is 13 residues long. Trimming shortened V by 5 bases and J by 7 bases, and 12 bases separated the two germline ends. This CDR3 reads CASSEGRANEQFF. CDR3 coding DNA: TGTGCCAGCAGTGAGGGCCGGGCTAATGAGCAGTTCTTC.

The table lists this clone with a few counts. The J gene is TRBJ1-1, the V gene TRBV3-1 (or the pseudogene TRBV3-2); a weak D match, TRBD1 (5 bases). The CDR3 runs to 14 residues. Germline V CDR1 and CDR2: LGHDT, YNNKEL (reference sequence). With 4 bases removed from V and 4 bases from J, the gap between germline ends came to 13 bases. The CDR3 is CASSLGLLGTEAFF. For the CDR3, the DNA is TGTGCCAGCAGCCTGGGACTTCTGGGCACTGAAGCTTTCTTT.

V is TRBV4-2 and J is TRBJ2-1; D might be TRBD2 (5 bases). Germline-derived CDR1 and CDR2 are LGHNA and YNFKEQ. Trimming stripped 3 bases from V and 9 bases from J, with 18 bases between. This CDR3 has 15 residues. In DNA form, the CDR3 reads TGTGCCAGCAGCCACATCGGGGTTACGGTCGGTGAGCAGTTCTTC. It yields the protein CASSHIGVTVGEQFF.

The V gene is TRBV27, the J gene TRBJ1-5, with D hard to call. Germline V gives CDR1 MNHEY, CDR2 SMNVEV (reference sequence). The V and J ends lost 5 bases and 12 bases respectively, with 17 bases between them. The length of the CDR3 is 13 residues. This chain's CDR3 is CASSLTLGLLQHF. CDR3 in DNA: TGTGCCAGCAGTCTGACACTTGGGTTACTCCAGCATTTT.

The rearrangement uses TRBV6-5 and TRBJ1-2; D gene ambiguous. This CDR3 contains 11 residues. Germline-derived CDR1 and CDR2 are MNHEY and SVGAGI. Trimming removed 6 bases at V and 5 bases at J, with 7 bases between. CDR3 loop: CASSARYGYTF. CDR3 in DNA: TGTGCCAGCAGCGCCAGGTATGGCTACACCTTC.

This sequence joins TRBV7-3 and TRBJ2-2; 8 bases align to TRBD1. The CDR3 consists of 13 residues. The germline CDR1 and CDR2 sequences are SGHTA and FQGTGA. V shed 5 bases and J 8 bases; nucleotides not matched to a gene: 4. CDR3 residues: CASSDRGPGELFF. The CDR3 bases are TGTGCCAGCAGCGACAGGGGCCCAGGGGAGCTGTTTTTT.

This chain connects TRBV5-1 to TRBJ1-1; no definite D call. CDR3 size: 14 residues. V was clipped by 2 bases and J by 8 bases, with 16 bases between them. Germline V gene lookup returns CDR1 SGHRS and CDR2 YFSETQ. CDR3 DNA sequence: TGCGCCAGCAGCTTCAATTGGGTTTCGGGGGAAGCTTTCTTT. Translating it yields CASSFNWVSGEAFF. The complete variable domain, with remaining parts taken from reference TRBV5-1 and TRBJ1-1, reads KAGVTQTPRYLIKTRGQQVTLSCSPISGHRSVSWYQQTPGQGLQFLFEYFSETQRNKGNFPGRFSGRQFSNSRSEMNVSTLELGDSALYLCASSFNWVSGEAFFGQGTRLTVV.

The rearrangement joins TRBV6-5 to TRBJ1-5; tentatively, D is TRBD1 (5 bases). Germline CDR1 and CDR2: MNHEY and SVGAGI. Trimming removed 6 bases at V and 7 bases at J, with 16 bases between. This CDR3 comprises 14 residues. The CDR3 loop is CASRSFWGGQPQHF. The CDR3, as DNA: TGTGCCAGCAGAAGCTTTTGGGGGGGGCAGCCCCAGCATTTT.

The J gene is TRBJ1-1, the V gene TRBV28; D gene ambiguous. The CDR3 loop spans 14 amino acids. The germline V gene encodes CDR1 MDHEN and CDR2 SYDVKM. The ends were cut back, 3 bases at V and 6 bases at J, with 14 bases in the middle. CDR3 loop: CASSLIFGEAEAFF. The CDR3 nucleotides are TGTGCCAGCAGTTTGATTTTCGGGGAAGCTGAAGCTTTCTTT.

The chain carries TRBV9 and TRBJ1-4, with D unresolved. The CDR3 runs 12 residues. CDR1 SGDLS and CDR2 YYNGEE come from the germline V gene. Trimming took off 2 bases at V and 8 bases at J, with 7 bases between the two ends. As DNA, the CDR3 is TGTGCCAGCAGCGTGGGCAGCGAAAAACTGTTTTTT. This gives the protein CASSVGSEKLFF.

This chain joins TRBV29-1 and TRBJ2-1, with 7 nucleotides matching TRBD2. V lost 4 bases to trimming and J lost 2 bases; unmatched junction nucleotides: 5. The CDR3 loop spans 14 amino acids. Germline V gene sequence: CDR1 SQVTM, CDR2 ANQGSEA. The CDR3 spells CSVAASGPYNEQFF. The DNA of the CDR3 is TGCAGCGTTGCAGCTAGCGGTCCCTACAATGAGCAGTTCTTC.

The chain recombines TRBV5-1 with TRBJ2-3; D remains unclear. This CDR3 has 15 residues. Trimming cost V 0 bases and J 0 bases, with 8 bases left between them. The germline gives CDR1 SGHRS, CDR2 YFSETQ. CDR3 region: CASSLGHPSTDTQYF. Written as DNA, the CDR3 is TGCGCCAGCAGCTTGGGGCACCCGAGCACAGATACGCAGTATTTT.

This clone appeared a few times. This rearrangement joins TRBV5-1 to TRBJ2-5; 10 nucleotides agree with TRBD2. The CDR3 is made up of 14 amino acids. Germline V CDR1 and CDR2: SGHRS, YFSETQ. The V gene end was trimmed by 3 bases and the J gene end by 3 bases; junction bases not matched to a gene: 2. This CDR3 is CASSSGLAKETQYF. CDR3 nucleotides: TGCGCCAGCAGCTCGGGACTAGCGAAAGAGACCCAGTACTTC. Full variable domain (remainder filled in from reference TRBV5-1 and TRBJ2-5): KAGVTQTPRYLIKTRGQQVTLSCSPISGHRSVSWYQQTPGQGLQFLFEYFSETQRNKGNFPGRFSGRQFSNSRSEMNVSTLELGDSALYLCASSSGLAKETQYFGPGTRLLVL.

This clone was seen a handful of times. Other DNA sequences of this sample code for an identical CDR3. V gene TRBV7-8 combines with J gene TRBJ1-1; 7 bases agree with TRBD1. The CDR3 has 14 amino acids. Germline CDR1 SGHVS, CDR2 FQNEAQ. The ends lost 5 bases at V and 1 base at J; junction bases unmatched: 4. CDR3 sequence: CASSPGTANTEAFF. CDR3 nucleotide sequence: TGTGCCAGCAGCCCCGGGACAGCGAACACTGAAGCTTTCTTT.

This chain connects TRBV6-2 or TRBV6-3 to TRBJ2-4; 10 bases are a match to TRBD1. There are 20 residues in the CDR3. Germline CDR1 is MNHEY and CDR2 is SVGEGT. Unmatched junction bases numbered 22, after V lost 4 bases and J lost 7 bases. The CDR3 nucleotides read TGTGCCAGCAGTTCCGGACGGACGCTCGACAGGGGGCCACGAGGGAACATTCAGTACTTC. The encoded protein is CASSSGRTLDRGPRGNIQYF.

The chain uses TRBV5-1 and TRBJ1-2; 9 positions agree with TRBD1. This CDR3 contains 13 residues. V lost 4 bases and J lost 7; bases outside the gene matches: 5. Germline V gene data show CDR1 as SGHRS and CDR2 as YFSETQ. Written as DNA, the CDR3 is TGCGCCAGCAGCCCACAGGGGGCAGCTGGCTACACCTTC. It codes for CASSPQGAAGYTF.